This T cell receptor beta chain is drawn from a study of early T cells in non-severe SARS-CoV-2 infection. Each cDNA molecule carried a unique molecular identifier. TCRdb used MiXCR to reprocess the 5' RACE reads, holding one entry per CDR3 protein. The sample records about 80,000 distinct CDR3 sequences, 8.5% to 10% being singletons. The CDR3 length is 13 residues. CDR1 and CDR2 from the germline V gene are MGHDK and SYGVNS. Trimming took off 8 bases at V and 6 bases at J, with 14 bases between the two ends. This clonotype has just a few counts. This rearrangement joins TRBV25-1 to TRBJ2-1, with D tentatively TRBD1 (6 bases). The TCR was taken from an adult who was a healthcare worker with PCR-confirmed SARS-CoV-2 infection or an uninfected control (not recorded which). The sequencing input was whole blood. The CDR3 region is CASSLKGGNEQFF. The CDR3 DNA follows: TGTGCCAGCTCCCTAAAAGGGGGCAATGAGCAGTTCTTC.